This T cell receptor beta chain originates from a study of T cells after yellow fever vaccination. About the research overall: With SMART-Seq v4 Ultra Low Input, the fractions containing low cell numbers were prepared.

Via MiXCR, TCRdb re-called the 5' RACE reads, giving one row per CDR3 protein. The table lists roughly 180,000 distinct CDR3 sequences, about 6.2% of them singletons. CDR1 and CDR2 from the germline V gene are MNHEY and SMNVEV (reference sequence). The CDR3 consists of 13 residues. The V and J ends lost 3 bases and 6 bases respectively, with 10 bases between them. In this sample, this clonotype turned up a few times. Its antigen remains unidentified. Study outcomes and limitations: In FACS-sorted repertoires, abundant clonotypes from the bulk population could appear as contaminants. Post-booster repertoires contained most primary-vaccination clones again (almost 97% CD4, 88% CD8). Although the secondary response was weaker, it peaked faster, at day 5 versus 15.

The chain employs TRBV27 and TRBJ2-3; D ambiguous. Sequencing used CD4+ T cells sorted from PBMCs, obtained on the day of the first yellow fever vaccination. The TCR sequence derives from a man aged 18 to 29 who received the YFV17D yellow fever vaccine. CDR3 sequence: CASSFSIGDTQYF. DNA for the CDR3: TGTGCCAGCAGTTTCAGTATTGGGGATACGCAGTATTTT.